This T cell receptor (beta chain) was captured by sequencing in a study of blood T cell repertoires in COVID-19. Study overall: The United States, Italy and Spain provided the acute and convalescent COVID-19 samples. Sources were T cells, B-cell-depleted T cells, or PBMCs; the material itself was cDNA or gDNA.

Germline loops: CDR1 KGHSH, CDR2 LQKENI. This CDR3 is built from 14 residues. V gave up 3 bases and J gave up 5 bases, with 13 bases separating them. It was during active infection that Seattle patients were enrolled and then longitudinally followed. Original processing methods: Reference gene primer amplification yielded estimated nucleated cell counts. TCRdb keeps only in-frame clones here, not all; method: immunoSEQ multiplex PCR. The DNA gave D and trimming, while V, J and clone size come from that table. The sample carries fewer than 300,000 clones, around 85% recorded once. Sequencing input: peripheral blood. The origin of this receptor is a human donor with COVID-19, enrolled during active disease. The donor label of this sample is uncertain. This chain connects TRBV18 to TRBJ1-1; weak D call: TRBD1 (6 bases). CDR3 sequence: CASSPEVRGTEAFF. The CDR3 DNA reads as TGTGCCAGCTCACCGGAGGTGAGGGGGACTGAAGCTTTCTTT. The full variable domain, with the rest looked up from reference TRBV18 and TRBJ1-1, is NAGVMQNPRHLVRRRGQEARLRCSPMKGHSHVYWYRQLPEEGLKFMVYLQKENIIDESGMPKERFSAEFPKEGPSILRIQQVVRGDSAAYFCASSPEVRGTEAFFGQGTRLTVV.